This T cell receptor (beta chain) was recovered during a study of beta chain features in type 1 diabetes. Notes on the study in general: The study found moderately but significantly shorter TCRB CDR3s in all four CD4+ subsets of Type 1 diabetes patients.

The CDR3 length is 16 residues. V dropped 5 bases and J dropped 0; count of bases not matched to a gene: 6. Germline CDR1 is SGHTA and CDR2 is FQGNSA. As concerns this clone: Its target is not known.

Every participating donor gave one draw, a heparinised blood sample averaging about 100 mL. Since all of the isolated RNA was reverse transcribed, expressed TCRB transcripts were what got sequenced. Naive, central memory and regulatory T cell samples yielded around 3.3 million reads on average. TCRdb's copy holds only in-frame clones and misses some; the assay was immunoSEQ multiplex PCR. The data contain about 240,000 clones, approximately 15% of them singletons. Sequenced input: naive CD4+ T cells from blood. The chain has TRBV7-2 and TRBJ2-3; 9 positions match TRBD1. The sequence was obtained from a man aged 25-45 years with type 1 diabetes. The CDR3 region has the DNA TGTGCCAGCAGCCCGGACAGGGGCACTAGCACAGATACGCAGTATTTT. Its protein product is CASSPDRGTSTDTQYF.